This TCR beta chain was sequenced in a study of T-cell memory formation after mild COVID-19. Across the study: Clustering of TCRs was largely donor specific.

MiXCR, run by TCRdb on the 5' RACE reads, gives a single entry per CDR3 protein. The profile shows about 110,000 distinct CDR3 sequences, 18% of them singletons. A remark on this clonotype: Antigen specificity is unknown.

General study results and limits: Memory from before infection featured some responding clones, which suggests cross-reactive memory joined.

Trimming left V 5 bases short and J 2 bases short, with 9 bases between. The germline CDR1 and CDR2 sequences are SGDLS and YYNGEE. CDR3 length equals 13 residues. The gene calls are TRBV9 and TRBJ2-3; perhaps D is TRBD1 or TRBD2 (5 bases each). This TCR was sampled from a man aged 18 to 35 who had mild COVID-19 (a few samples of this study predate the infection). Cell type and time point are not known. Specimen: PBMCs or a T cell subset sorted from them (not recorded which). The CDR3, as DNA: TGTGCCAGCAGGCGAGGGGACACAGATACGCAGTATTTT. Translated: CASRRGDTDTQYF.